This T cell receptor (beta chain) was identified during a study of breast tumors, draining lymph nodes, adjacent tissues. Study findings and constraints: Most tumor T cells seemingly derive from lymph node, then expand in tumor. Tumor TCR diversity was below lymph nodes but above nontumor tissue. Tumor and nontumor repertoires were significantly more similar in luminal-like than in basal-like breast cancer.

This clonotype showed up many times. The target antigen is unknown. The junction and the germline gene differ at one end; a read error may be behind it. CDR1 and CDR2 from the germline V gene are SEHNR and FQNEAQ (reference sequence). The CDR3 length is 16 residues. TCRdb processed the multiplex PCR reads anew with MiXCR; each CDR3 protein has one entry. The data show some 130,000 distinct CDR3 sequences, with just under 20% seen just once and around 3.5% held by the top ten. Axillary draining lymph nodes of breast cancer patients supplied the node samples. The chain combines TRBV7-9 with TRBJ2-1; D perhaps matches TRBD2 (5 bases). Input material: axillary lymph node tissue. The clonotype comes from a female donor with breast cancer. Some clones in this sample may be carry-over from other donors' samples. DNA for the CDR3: TGTGCCAGCAGCCTAGCCCTAGCTAGCTCCTACAATGAGCAGTTCTTC. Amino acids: CASSLALASSYNEQFF.